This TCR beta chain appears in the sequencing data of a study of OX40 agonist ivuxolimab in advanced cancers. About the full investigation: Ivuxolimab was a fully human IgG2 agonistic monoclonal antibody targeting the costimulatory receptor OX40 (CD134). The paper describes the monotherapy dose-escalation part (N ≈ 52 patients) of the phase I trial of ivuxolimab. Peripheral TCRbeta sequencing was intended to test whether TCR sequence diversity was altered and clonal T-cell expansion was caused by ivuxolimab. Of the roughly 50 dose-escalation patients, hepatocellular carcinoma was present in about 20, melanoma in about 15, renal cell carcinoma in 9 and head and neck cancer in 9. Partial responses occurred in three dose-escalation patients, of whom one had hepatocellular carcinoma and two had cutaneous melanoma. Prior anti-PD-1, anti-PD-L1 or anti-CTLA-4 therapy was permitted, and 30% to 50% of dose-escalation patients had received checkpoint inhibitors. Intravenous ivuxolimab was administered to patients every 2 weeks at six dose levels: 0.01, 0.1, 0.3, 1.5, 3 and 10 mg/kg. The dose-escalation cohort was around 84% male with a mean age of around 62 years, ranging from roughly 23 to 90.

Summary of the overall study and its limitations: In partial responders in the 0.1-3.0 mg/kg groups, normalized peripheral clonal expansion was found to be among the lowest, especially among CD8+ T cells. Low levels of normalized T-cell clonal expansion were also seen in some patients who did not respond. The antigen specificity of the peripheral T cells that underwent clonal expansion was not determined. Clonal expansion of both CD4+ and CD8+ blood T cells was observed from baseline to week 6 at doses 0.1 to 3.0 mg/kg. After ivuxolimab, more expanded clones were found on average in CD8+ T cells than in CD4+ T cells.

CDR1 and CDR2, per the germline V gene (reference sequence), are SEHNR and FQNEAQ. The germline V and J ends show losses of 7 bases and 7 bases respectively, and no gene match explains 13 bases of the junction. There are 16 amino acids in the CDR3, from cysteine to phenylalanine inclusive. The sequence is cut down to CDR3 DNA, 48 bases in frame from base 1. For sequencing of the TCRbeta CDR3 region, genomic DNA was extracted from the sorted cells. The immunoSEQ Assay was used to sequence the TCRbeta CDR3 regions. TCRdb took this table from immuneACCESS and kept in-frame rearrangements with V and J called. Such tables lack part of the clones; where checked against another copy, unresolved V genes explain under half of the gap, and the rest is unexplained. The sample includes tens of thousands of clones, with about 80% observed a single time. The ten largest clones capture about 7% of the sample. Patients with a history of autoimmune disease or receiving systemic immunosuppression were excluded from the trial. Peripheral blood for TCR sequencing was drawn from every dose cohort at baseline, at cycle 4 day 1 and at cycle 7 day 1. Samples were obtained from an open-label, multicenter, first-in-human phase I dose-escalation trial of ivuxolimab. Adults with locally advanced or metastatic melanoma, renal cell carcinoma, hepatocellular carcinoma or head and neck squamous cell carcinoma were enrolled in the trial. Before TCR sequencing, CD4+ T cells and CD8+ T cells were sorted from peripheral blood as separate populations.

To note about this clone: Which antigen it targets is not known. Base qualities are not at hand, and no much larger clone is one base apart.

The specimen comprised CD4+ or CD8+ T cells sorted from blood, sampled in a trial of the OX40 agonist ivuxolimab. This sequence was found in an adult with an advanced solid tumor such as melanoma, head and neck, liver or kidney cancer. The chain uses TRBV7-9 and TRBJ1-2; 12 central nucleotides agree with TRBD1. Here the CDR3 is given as CASKRTGTGGFGGYTF. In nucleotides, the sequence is TGTGCCAGCAAACGAACCGGGACAGGGGGCTTTGGTGGCTACACCTTC. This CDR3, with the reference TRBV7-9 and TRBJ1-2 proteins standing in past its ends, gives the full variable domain DTGVSQNPRHKITKRGQNVTFRCDPISEHNRLYWYRQTLGQGPEFLTYFQNEAQLEKSRLLSDRFSAERPKGSFSTLEIQRTEQGDSAMYLCASKRTGTGGFGGYTFGSGTRLTVV.